Below, one T cell receptor (beta chain) is given with its context. The antigen remains undetermined. Germline V gene lookup returns CDR1 SQVTM and CDR2 ANQGSEA. The CDR3 loop spans 13 amino acids. V lost 4 bases and J 1 base, leaving 7 bases between the germline ends. This sample was taken from a study of CD8 T cells in Susac syndrome. RNA was extracted with the RNeasy kit, and a quantity of about 0.45 to 1 ug was reverse transcribed using random hexamers. immunoSEQ multiplex PCR amplified TCR beta CDR3 across 54 Vbeta, 13 Jbeta. MiXCR, run by TCRdb on the immunoSEQ multiplex PCR reads, gives a single entry per CDR3 protein. The sample consists of about 400,000 distinct CDR3 sequences, more than 80% of them appearing once. From blood CD8+ and CD4+ T cells, TCR beta sequences were generated. Study findings and constraints: The study's TCR sequencing and HLA analysis drew on a certain number of individuals. That number was acknowledged as relatively small.

The receptor comes from a human donor with multiple sclerosis. The specimen sequenced was CD8+ T cells from PBMCs. The chain employs TRBV29-1 and TRBJ2-2; no reliable D call. CDR3 in DNA: TGCAGCGTTGGCGGCAAGAACACCGGGGAGCTGTTTTTT. Translated, it gives CSVGGKNTGELFF.